This T cell receptor (beta chain) was obtained from a study of T cell repertoires in aging, cancer and after chemotherapy. Overall study: The whole study produced a dataset of some 9 million TCR reads. General observations from the study: In each cancer cohort, median generation probability increased across chemotherapy, suggesting thymic output rebounded. Compared with age-matched healthy donors, untreated hematological or solid cancer patients showed higher blood TCR clonality. These repertoire data do not allow conclusions about immunological memory after chemotherapy.

Of note for this clonotype: Its antigen is as yet unknown.

TRB rearrangements spanning V, D and J were amplified using mixed TRB-A/B primers. TCRdb ran MiXCR on the multiplex PCR reads and lists one entry per CDR3 protein. Of about 18,000 distinct CDR3 sequences listed, about 50% are singletons. This CDR3 spans 17 amino acids. After removal of 7 bases from V and 2 bases from J, the junction contained 9 bases not matched to a gene. Germline V gene data show CDR1 as LNHDA and CDR2 as SQIVND (reference sequence). Peripheral blood genomic DNA, not sorted cells or RNA, was the template. The chain employs TRBV19 and TRBJ2-3, with 13 bases identical to TRBD2. The sample consisted of blood. This clonotype originated in a human donor in good health. The DNA of the CDR3 is TGTGCCAGTACTCCTTTCGGACTAGCGGGAGACACAGATACGCAGTATTTT. Protein sequence: CASTPFGLAGDTDTQYF.